The 20 T cell receptor beta chains presented below share a single source sample, sequenced in a study of beta chain features in type 1 diabetes. Expressed TCRB transcripts were sequenced because the isolated RNA had all been reverse transcribed beforehand. Some clones are missing from TCRdb's copy, which holds only in-frame ones; the method was immunoSEQ multiplex PCR. There are some 900,000 clones in the sample; about 17% occur only once, and 0.02% to 0.03% lies in the top ten. Sample: naive CD4+ T cells from blood. Receptors were obtained from a woman younger than 35 in good health.

This sequence joins TRBV25-1 and TRBJ2-1; 8 bases are shared with TRBD2. CDR1 is MGHDK and CDR2 is SYGVNS in the germline V gene. Germline trimming cut 7 bases from V and 6 bases from J; bases unmatched to any gene: 5. The CDR3 consists of 13 residues. The CDR3, as DNA: TGTGCCAGCACGGAAAGCGGGGGCAATGAGCAGTTCTTC. It encodes CASTESGGNEQFF.

As DNA, the CDR3 is TGTGCCAGCAGTCTTCGGAGTAGCACAGATACGCAGTATTTT. Translated: CASSLRSSTDTQYF. This chain joins TRBV28 and TRBJ2-3; D is ambiguous. Germline V lookup: CDR1 MDHEN, CDR2 SYDVKM. The CDR3 contains 14 residues. Trimming pared 5 bases from V and 0 bases from J, leaving 9 bases between.

This sequence joins TRBV10-1 and TRBJ1-1; D is uncertain. V lost 8 bases, J lost 0 bases, and 16 bases lay in between. In germline, CDR1 is WNHNN, CDR2 SYGVQD (reference sequence). CDR3 length equals 15 residues. The CDR3 DNA is TGCGCCAGCCCCAGCGGGTCACCGATGAACACTGAAGCTTTCTTT. This translates into CASPSGSPMNTEAFF.

The J gene is TRBJ1-5, the V gene TRBV7-9; D is undetermined. The CDR3 contains 13 residues. V lost 3 bases and J 5 bases, leaving 8 bases between the germline ends. Germline CDR1 and CDR2: SEHNR and FQNEAQ (reference sequence). Written as DNA, the CDR3 is TGTGCCAGCAGCTTTTACGGGGATCAGCCCCAGCATTTT. It encodes CASSFYGDQPQHF.

The chain couples TRBV6-1 to TRBJ2-5; no clear D gene. CDR3 size: 13 residues. CDR1 and CDR2 (germline): MNHNS, SASEGT. The V gene lost 7 bases and the J gene lost 5 bases, with 14 bases spanning the gap. The CDR3 loop is CASTHAATETQYF. The CDR3 region has the DNA TGTGCCAGCACCCACGCGGCTACGGAGACCCAGTACTTC.

This clone was picked up a small number of times. The rearrangement links TRBV9 to TRBJ2-2; D is undetermined. This CDR3 region has 15 residues. Germline V gene sequence: CDR1 SGDLS, CDR2 YYNGEE. The V end lost 7 bases, the J end lost 4 bases, and 17 bases lay between the germline ends. The CDR3: CASSPKWQATGELFF. The CDR3 DNA reads TGTGCCAGCTCTCCGAAGTGGCAGGCCACCGGGGAGCTGTTTTTT.

A few counts support this clone. V is TRBV7-2 and J is TRBJ2-3, with a weak D call TRBD2 (6 bases). Germline CDR1 is SGHTA and CDR2 is FQGNSA. The CDR3 spans 15 residues. The V end was cut by 5 bases, the J end by 5 bases, with 17 bases between. CDR3 loop: CASSQHRRRVDTQYF. The CDR3 DNA follows: TGTGCCAGCAGCCAACATAGGAGGAGGGTAGATACGCAGTATTTT.

The chain is built from TRBV4-2 and TRBJ1-1; unclear D gene. The CDR3 totals 15 residues. V shed 1 base and J shed 4 bases, with 13 bases lying between them. CDR1 and CDR2 (germline): LGHNA, YNFKEQ. The CDR3 spells CASSQAELRGTEAFF. The CDR3, as DNA: TGTGCCAGCAGCCAAGCTGAACTCCGCGGCACTGAAGCTTTCTTT.

V is TRBV11-2 and J is TRBJ2-1, with D perhaps TRBD1 (5 bases). Between the trimmed V and J ends, which lost 5 bases and 4 bases, there was a span of 18 bases. There are 16 residues in the CDR3. CDR1 and CDR2 from the germline V gene are SGHAT and FQNNGV. This chain's CDR3 is CASSPTWGTHYNEQFF. CDR3 in DNA: TGTGCCAGCAGCCCCACTTGGGGCACCCATTACAATGAGCAGTTCTTC.

On this clone: The same CDR3 also results from other DNA sequences found in this sample. The rearrangement uses TRBV6-5 and TRBJ2-7, with 9 bases fitting TRBD1. V shed 3 bases and J 3 bases; nucleotides not matched to a gene: 3. The germline V gene has CDR1 MNHEY and CDR2 SVGAGI. This CDR3 is built from 14 residues. The CDR3 here is CASSYSTGGYEQYF. The DNA for the CDR3 is TGTGCCAGCAGTTATTCGACAGGGGGCTACGAGCAGTACTTC.

The chain has TRBV2 and TRBJ1-5; no clear D. Germline V gene lookup returns CDR1 SNHLY and CDR2 FYNNEI. V lost 4 bases and J 4 bases, leaving 17 bases between the germline ends. The CDR3 has 16 amino acids. The CDR3 region has the DNA TGTGCCAGCAGTGCGGAAGCTCGCAGCTTAAATCAGCCCCAGCATTTT. Translation gives CASSAEARSLNQPQHF.

J is TRBJ2-1 and V is TRBV6-1; D is ambiguous. The CDR3 is 11 amino acids. CDR1 and CDR2 (germline): MNHNS, SASEGT. Trimming took 6 bases from V and 10 from J, leaving 10 bases between them. The CDR3 nucleotides read TGTGCCAGCAGGCGATTCGGGGAGCAGTTCTTC. Amino acids: CASRRFGEQFF.

The chain has TRBV7-9 and TRBJ2-1, with D perhaps matching TRBD2 (5 bases). Germline V gene lookup returns CDR1 SEHNR and CDR2 FQNEAQ (reference sequence). The CDR3 has 14 residues. V lost 1 base and J 3 bases, leaving 7 bases between the germline ends. The CDR3 loop reads CASSLGEGYNEQFF. CDR3 coding DNA: TGTGCCAGCAGCTTAGGAGAGGGCTACAATGAGCAGTTCTTC.

The chain recombines TRBV25-1 with TRBJ1-3, with D possibly matching TRBD1 (6 bases). There are 14 residues in the CDR3. Trimming removed 5 bases at V and 3 bases at J, with 11 bases between. Per germline, CDR1 MGHDK and CDR2 SYGVNS. The CDR3 sequence is CASSNARGGNTIYF. CDR3 bases: TGTGCCAGCAGTAATGCCAGGGGTGGAAACACCATATATTTT.

The chain links TRBV18 to TRBJ2-1; D is ambiguous. V was cut by 3 bases and J by 8 bases, with 11 bases left in between. The germline V gene has CDR1 KGHSH and CDR2 LQKENI. There are 13 residues in the CDR3. The CDR3 DNA follows: TGTGCCAGCTCACCTGCCGTCGTCTATGAGCAGTTCTTC. It encodes CASSPAVVYEQFF. Drawing the rest from reference TRBV18 and TRBJ2-1, the complete variable domain is NAGVMQNPRHLVRRRGQEARLRCSPMKGHSHVYWYRQLPEEGLKFMVYLQKENIIDESGMPKERFSAEFPKEGPSILRIQQVVRGDSAAYFCASSPAVVYEQFFGPGTRLTVL.

The rearrangement uses TRBV11-2 and TRBJ1-1, with D uncertain. The V end lost 3 bases, the J end lost 4 bases, and 12 bases lay between the germline ends. The germline CDR1 and CDR2 sequences are SGHAT and FQNNGV. The CDR3 covers 14 residues. The CDR3 DNA reads TGTGCCAGCAGCTTCCAATCGGGGAGCACTGAAGCTTTCTTT. Translating it yields CASSFQSGSTEAFF.

In this sample, this clone turned up a few times. J is TRBJ2-2 and V is TRBV6-5; no definite D call. The CDR3 contains 11 residues. Germline CDR1 is MNHEY and CDR2 is SVGAGI. Trimming left V 4 bases short and J 7 bases short, with 4 bases between. The CDR3 protein is CASSFFGELFF. DNA for the CDR3: TGTGCCAGCAGTTTCTTCGGGGAGCTGTTTTTT.

This clone was found a few times. The chain employs TRBV11-2 and TRBJ2-5; 8 nucleotides line up with TRBD2. This CDR3 contains 18 residues. Germline V gene lookup returns CDR1 SGHAT and CDR2 FQNNGV. With 2 bases clipped from V and 1 base from J, the junction kept 12 bases outside the gene matches. Written as DNA, the CDR3 is TGTGCCAGCAGCTTATTTCAGCGGGAGTGGGGACTCCAAGAGACCCAGTACTTC. Translation gives CASSLFQREWGLQETQYF.

Only a few counts were recorded for this clone. The chain carries TRBV7-9 and TRBJ1-2; D call uncertain. Germline CDR1 SEHNR, CDR2 FQNEAQ (reference sequence). This CDR3 has 13 amino acids. Trimming cost V 5 bases and J 4 bases, with 11 bases left between them. DNA of the CDR3: TGTGCCAGCAGCCCAGGCGTCTCCTATGGCTACACCTTC. Translated: CASSPGVSYGYTF.

This clone has just a few counts. This chain joins TRBV18 and TRBJ1-1, with a weak D call TRBD1 (6 bases). In germline, CDR1 is KGHSH, CDR2 LQKENI. The V end lost 5 bases, the J end lost 5 bases, and 12 bases lay between the germline ends. There are 13 residues in the CDR3. This CDR3 reads CASSTTGQTEAFF. CDR3 DNA sequence: TGTGCCAGCTCAACCACAGGGCAAACTGAAGCTTTCTTT.